One sample yielded the 21 T cell receptor beta chains listed below, sequenced in a study of cytotoxic CD8 clonotypes in ibrutinib-treated CLL. Some clones are missing from TCRdb's copy, which holds only in-frame ones; the method was immunoSEQ multiplex PCR. Seen here are approximately 100,000 clones, about 50% observed once, and the top ten hold around 37%. Sample: PBMCs, taken after 24 months of ibrutinib treatment. All receptors derive from a human donor with chronic lymphocytic leukemia.

This chain joins TRBV30 and TRBJ2-1; unclear D gene. CDR3 size: 11 residues. The V and J ends lost 1 base and 7 bases respectively, with 5 bases between them. Germline assignment: CDR1 GTSNPN and CDR2 SVGIG (reference sequence). The CDR3 spells CAWSAKNEQFF. Here the CDR3 DNA reads TGTGCCTGGAGTGCGAAGAATGAGCAGTTCTTC.

The rearrangement uses TRBV7-2 and TRBJ2-1, with 8 positions matching TRBD2. V lost 1 base, J lost 15 bases, and 5 bases stayed unmatched. CDR1 and CDR2 (germline): SGHTA, FQGNSA. The CDR3 spans 12 residues. The CDR3 DNA reads as TGTGCCAGCAGCTTAGAGGGACTAGAGGTGTTCTTC. This gives the protein CASSLEGLEVFF.

This chain uses TRBV12-2 with TRBJ2-7. TRBV12-2 is designated a pseudogene. CDR3 length: 15 residues. The chain's CDR3 is CASRCRGTQRYEQYF. The CDR3 region has the DNA TGTGCAAGTCGCTGCCGCGGGACACAAAGATACGAGCAGTACTTC.

The rearrangement links TRBV20-1 to TRBJ2-5; D remains ambiguous. The CDR3 length is 11 residues. Per germline, CDR1 DFQATT and CDR2 SNEGSKA (reference sequence). Deletions cut 7 bases from V and 2 bases from J, with 8 bases between. CDR3 in DNA: TGCAGTGGGACGGCTCAAGAGACCCAGTACTTC. Protein sequence: CSGTAQETQYF.

The V and J genes are TRBV6-1 and TRBJ1-1; no clear D gene. The CDR3 has 11 amino acids. The germline V and J ends were trimmed by 8 bases and 2 bases, with 6 bases remaining between them. Germline V gene data show CDR1 as MNHNS and CDR2 as SASEGT. The CDR3 here is CASGGNTEAFF. In nucleotides, the CDR3 is TGTGCCAGCGGCGGAAACACTGAAGCTTTCTTT.

V is TRBV2 and J is TRBJ1-1, with 9 bases matching TRBD1. CDR3 length: 16 amino acids. Germline values: CDR1 SNHLY, CDR2 FYNNEI. The V segment lost 7 bases and the J segment 2 bases; nucleotides outside the gene matches: 11. The CDR3 spells CASTPAGQGINTEAFF. Written as DNA, the CDR3 is TGTGCCAGCACTCCCGCCGGACAGGGGATAAACACTGAAGCTTTCTTT.

This clone was observed a handful of times. The CDR3 loop is CASSWGQNTGELFF. DNA for the CDR3: TGTGCCAGCAGCTGGGGACAGAACACCGGGGAGCTGTTTTTT. The chain employs TRBV7-8 and TRBJ2-2, with D maybe TRBD1 (6 bases). Germline CDR1 and CDR2: SGHVS and FQNEAQ. Trimming removed 4 bases from V and 1 base from J, with 7 bases in between. The CDR3 is 14 amino acids.

The chain employs TRBV6-4 and TRBJ2-7; no definite D call. The CDR3 extends over 15 amino acids. Looked up from germline, CDR1 is MRHNA and CDR2 is SNTAGT. V lost 4 bases and J lost 2, with 15 bases in between. The DNA for the CDR3 is TGTGCCAGCAGTGTAGAGGAAGGCAGCCCCTACGAGCAGTACTTC. Translation gives CASSVEEGSPYEQYF.

The chain is built from TRBV19 and TRBJ2-3, with 7 bases matching TRBD2. CDR1 and CDR2 (germline): LNHDA, SQIVND (reference sequence). Unmatched junction bases numbered 9, after V lost 6 bases and J lost 9 bases. This CDR3 region has 13 residues. The CDR3 loop is CASSPGPAGTQYF. CDR3 bases: TGTGCCAGTAGCCCCGGGCCAGCGGGGACGCAGTATTTT.

The V call is TRBV9, the J call TRBJ2-2, with D perhaps matching TRBD1 (5 bases). This CDR3 spans 17 amino acids. Germline CDR1 reads SGDLS; CDR2 reads YYNGEE. V was pared by 0 bases and J by 7 bases, with 19 bases between. The DNA for the CDR3 is TGTGCCAGCAGCGTAGTTTCAAGGGCAGGGCGGCACGGGGAGCTGTTTTTT. Translated: CASSVVSRAGRHGELFF.

The chain couples TRBV9 to TRBJ2-7; TRBD2 agrees at 9 bases. V shed 0 bases and J 0 bases; nucleotides not matched to a gene: 4. Germline CDR1 is SGDLS and CDR2 is YYNGEE. CDR3 length equals 16 residues. CDR3 sequence (DNA): TGTGCCAGCAGCGTAGGGAGCGGGGGGCCCTCCTACGAGCAGTACTTC. Translating gives CASSVGSGGPSYEQYF.

The V gene is TRBV29-1, the J gene TRBJ2-3; possibly TRBD1 or TRBD2 for D (5 bases each). V dropped 7 bases and J dropped 5 bases, with 13 bases sitting between them. CDR1 and CDR2 (germline): SQVTM, ANQGSEA. The CDR3 has 12 residues. Here the CDR3 reads CSAAFGGDTQYF. The CDR3 nucleotides are TGCAGCGCCGCGTTTGGGGGAGATACGCAGTATTTT.

The DNA for the CDR3 is TGTGCCAGTAGTATAGGCGCTCACAGGGCGAGCAGGGCCAACGTCCTGACTTTC. It translates to CASSIGAHRASRANVLTF. This chain links TRBV19 with TRBJ2-6; D is possibly TRBD1 (6 bases). V gave up 1 base and J gave up 5 bases, with 18 bases separating them. Germline CDR1 reads LNHDA; CDR2 reads SQIVND (reference sequence). The CDR3 loop spans 18 amino acids.

The V gene is TRBV25-1, the J gene TRBJ2-1; a possible D gene is TRBD1 (6 bases). With 7 bases removed from V and 5 bases from J, the gap between germline ends came to 9 bases. The CDR3 sequence is 12 residues long. Germline V gene sequence: CDR1 MGHDK, CDR2 SYGVNS. The CDR3 reads CASKGQNNEQFF. DNA of the CDR3: TGTGCCAGCAAAGGACAGAACAATGAGCAGTTCTTC.

This clone was counted only a few times. The chain uses TRBV4-3 and TRBJ2-1; D gene ambiguous. Germline loops: CDR1 LGHNA, CDR2 YSLEER. The CDR3 totals 13 residues. V gave up 3 bases and J gave up 10 bases, with 13 bases separating them. CDR3: CASSQRVGTEQFF. DNA for the CDR3: TGCGCCAGCAGCCAGAGAGTCGGCACCGAGCAGTTCTTC.

This sequence joins TRBV2 and TRBJ2-3; weak D call: TRBD2 (6 bases). V was pared by 6 bases and J by 4 bases, with 14 bases between. Germline-derived CDR1 and CDR2 are SNHLY and FYNNEI. The CDR3 is 14 residues long. The CDR3: CASRPSSVADTQYF. CDR3 nucleotides: TGTGCCAGCAGACCTTCTAGCGTCGCAGATACGCAGTATTTT.

J is TRBJ1-2 and V is TRBV6-5; D is ambiguous. Germline assignment: CDR1 MNHEY and CDR2 SVGAGI. This CDR3 region has 13 residues. V lost 7 bases and J 2 bases, leaving 11 bases between the germline ends. The CDR3 spells CASTPDGNYGYTF. The CDR3 DNA is TGTGCCAGCACCCCTGACGGAAACTATGGCTACACCTTC.

CDR3 DNA: TGTGCCAGCAGCTTAAGAATTGATACGCAGTATTTT. Its translation is CASSLRIDTQYF. The chain links TRBV11-3 to TRBJ2-3; D gene unclear. Trimming took 2 bases from V and 6 from J, leaving 6 bases between them. Germline CDR1 and CDR2: SGHNT and YENEEA. CDR3 length: 12 residues.

This clone was seen a handful of times. This sequence joins TRBV15 and TRBJ1-1; D remains ambiguous. This CDR3 spans 14 amino acids. The V and J ends lost 3 bases and 0 bases respectively, with 8 bases between them. In germline, CDR1 is LNHNV, CDR2 YYDKDF (reference sequence). CDR3 loop: CATSRQVMNTEAFF. The CDR3 DNA is TGTGCCACCAGCAGGCAGGTTATGAACACTGAAGCTTTCTTT.

This chain joins TRBV29-1 and TRBJ2-6; D call uncertain. The V gene's germline CDR1 is SQVTM and CDR2 ANQGSEA. V was shortened by 3 bases and J by 3 bases, with 3 bases between the two germline ends. The CDR3 extends over 12 amino acids. CDR3 sequence (DNA): TGCAGCGTTGAGGATGGGGCCAACGTCCTGACTTTC. Translating gives CSVEDGANVLTF.

In this sample, this clone turned up a few times. The V and J genes are TRBV18 and TRBJ2-7; 11 nucleotides agree with TRBD2. This CDR3 comprises 15 residues. J was trimmed by 5 bases and V by 6 bases; bases with no gene match: 9. The germline V gene has CDR1 KGHSH and CDR2 LQKENI. The CDR3 region is CASSNLAGGINEQYF. The DNA of the CDR3 is TGTGCCAGCTCGAATCTAGCGGGGGGTATTAACGAGCAGTACTTC.